This entry lists 16 T cell receptor beta chains sequenced from one sample in a study of cytomegalovirus exposure and HLA in healthy donors. The study ran its PCR with 60 Vbeta and 13 Jbeta primers. Clones were read by immunoSEQ multiplex PCR, and TCRdb kept only the in-frame ones, dropping some. The data show 160,000 or so clones, approximately 80% seen once. Source material: PBMCs. All receptors come from a woman between 35 and 50 years old in good health and CMV-seropositive.

The V and J genes are TRBV11-2 and TRBJ2-4, with 9 bases that match TRBD2. The CDR3 runs to 18 residues. With V trimmed by 6 bases and J by 5 bases, 17 bases remained unmatched. Germline CDR1 SGHAT, CDR2 FQNNGV. CDR3 sequence (DNA): TGTGCCAGCAGTCGAGGGATTTTTGGGCGGGGGGGGGAAAACATTCAGTACTTC. Its translation is CASSRGIFGRGGENIQYF.

This chain links TRBV4-3 with TRBJ1-4; 8 positions match TRBD1. The V gene end was trimmed by 1 base and the J gene end by 5 bases; junction bases not matched to a gene: 9. The CDR3 runs to 17 residues. CDR1 is LGHNA and CDR2 is YSLEER in the germline V gene. CDR3 bases: TGCGCCAGCAGCCAAGGTGTAAACAGGGGGAGGAATGAAAAACTGTTTTTT. It yields the protein CASSQGVNRGRNEKLFF.

The genes are TRBV19 and TRBJ2-2; D is uncertain. From germline, CDR1 is LNHDA and CDR2 SQIVND (reference sequence). The CDR3 is 14 residues long. Trimming took off 7 bases at V and 4 bases at J, with 13 bases between the two ends. CDR3 sequence: CASTKTSGTGELFF. In nucleotides, the CDR3 is TGTGCCAGTACCAAGACTTCGGGCACCGGGGAGCTGTTTTTT. Full variable domain (rest looked up from reference TRBV19 and TRBJ2-2): DGGITQSPKYLFRKEGQNVTLSCEQNLNHDAMYWYRQDPGQGLRLIYYSQIVNDFQKGDIAEGYSVSREKKESFPLTVTSAQKNPTAFYLCASTKTSGTGELFFGEGSRLTVL.

V usage is TRBV7-8 and J usage is TRBJ1-5; the D gene is possibly TRBD1 (5 bases). The CDR3 totals 15 residues. From germline, CDR1 is SGHVS and CDR2 FQNEAQ. V was clipped by 0 bases and J by 4 bases, with 10 bases between them. The CDR3 region has the DNA TGTGCCAGCAGCTTAGCCATGACAGTGAATCAGCCCCAGCATTTT. Translated: CASSLAMTVNQPQHF.

The chain combines TRBV5-6 with TRBJ2-1; TRBD2 agrees at 10 bases. CDR1 and CDR2 from the germline V gene are SGHDT and YYEEEE. J lost 5 bases, V lost 4 bases, and 6 bases had no gene match. This CDR3 comprises 15 residues. CDR3 residues: CASSKTSGSDNEQFF. The CDR3 DNA follows: TGTGCCAGCAGCAAGACTAGCGGGTCCGACAATGAGCAGTTCTTC.

This sequence joins TRBV30 and TRBJ2-1, with 7 positions matching TRBD1. Looked up from germline, CDR1 is GTSNPN and CDR2 is SVGIG (reference sequence). J gave up 5 bases and V 2 bases, and 6 bases lay outside the gene matches. This CDR3 spans 14 amino acids. The CDR3 reads CAWSKGTVHNEQFF. The CDR3 DNA follows: TGTGCCTGGAGTAAGGGGACAGTACACAATGAGCAGTTCTTC.

V and J are TRBV2 and TRBJ2-2; D gene uncertain. V was pared by 4 bases and J by 5 bases, with 8 bases between. There are 13 residues in the CDR3. Germline CDR1 is SNHLY and CDR2 is FYNNEI. Written as DNA, the CDR3 is TGTGCCAGCAGTGTCCAACGGACCGGGGAGCTGTTTTTT. Residues: CASSVQRTGELFF.

The chain joins TRBV28 to TRBJ2-7; 10 bases match TRBD1. Germline V gene lookup returns CDR1 MDHEN and CDR2 SYDVKM. V lost 1 base, J lost 7 bases, and 7 bases stayed unmatched. The CDR3 extends over 15 amino acids. In nucleotides, the CDR3 is TGTGCCAGCAGTTTATCAGGGACAGGGGAGAGGGAGCAGTACTTC. This encodes CASSLSGTGEREQYF.

The V and J genes are TRBV18 and TRBJ2-5, with 10 bases identical to TRBD1. Trimming at V came to 6 bases and at J to 5 bases, leaving 3 bases not matched to a gene. Per germline, CDR1 KGHSH and CDR2 LQKENI. CDR3 length equals 13 residues. The CDR3 DNA sequence: TGTGCCAGCTCGACAGGGGGCAAGGAGACCCAGTACTTC. Protein: CASSTGGKETQYF.

This clone was observed once. This rearrangement joins TRBV19 to TRBJ1-1; D is unclear. Germline CDR1 reads LNHDA; CDR2 reads SQIVND (reference sequence). The CDR3 consists of 15 residues. Trimming removed 5 bases at V and 3 bases at J, with 16 bases between. The CDR3 is CASSAQEVGDTEAFF. The CDR3 nucleotides read TGTGCCAGTAGTGCCCAGGAGGTCGGGGACACTGAAGCTTTCTTT.

This sequence joins TRBV2 and TRBJ1-4; 7 nucleotides match TRBD1. The CDR3 covers 15 residues. The J segment lost 6 bases and the V segment lost 5 bases, leaving 9 bases of the junction unmatched. Germline-derived CDR1 and CDR2 are SNHLY and FYNNEI. As DNA, the CDR3 is TGTGCCAGCAGTTCTTCCGACAGGGCTTATGAAAAACTGTTTTTT. Amino acids: CASSSSDRAYEKLFF.

In its sample, this clone was seen once. The chain uses TRBV27 and TRBJ1-2, with 7 bases aligning to TRBD1. Germline CDR1 is MNHEY and CDR2 is SMNVEV (reference sequence). V lost 3 bases and J lost 2; bases outside the gene matches: 6. The CDR3 spans 15 residues. The CDR3 DNA follows: TGTGCCAGCAGTTTCCGGGACAGCTCAAACTATGGCTACACCTTC. It yields the protein CASSFRDSSNYGYTF.

The rearrangement joins TRBV12-5 to TRBJ2-1; 9 bases match TRBD2. CDR1 is LGHNT, CDR2 FRNRAP, per germline. This CDR3 is 16 amino acids long. V lost 5 bases, J lost 3 bases, and 8 bases stayed unmatched. The chain's CDR3 is CASGRPSGVIYNEQFF. As DNA, the CDR3 is TGTGCTAGTGGTCGGCCTAGCGGGGTTATCTACAATGAGCAGTTCTTC.

The rearrangement uses TRBV28 and TRBJ1-2; possibly TRBD1 for D (5 bases). Germline CDR1 reads MDHEN; CDR2 reads SYDVKM. V lost 5 bases and J 6 bases, leaving 10 bases between the germline ends. The CDR3 is 12 amino acids. The CDR3 spells CASSGAVDGYTF. In nucleotides, the CDR3 is TGTGCCAGCAGTGGGGCCGTCGATGGCTACACCTTC.

The V gene is TRBV19, the J gene TRBJ1-2; TRBD1 might be the D (5 bases). CDR1 LNHDA and CDR2 SQIVND come from the germline V gene (reference sequence). The V end lost 4 bases, the J end lost 0 bases, and 15 bases lay between the germline ends. CDR3 size: 16 residues. The CDR3 DNA reads TGTGCCAGTAGTAGCCCTCGGTGGGGCGCTAACTATGGCTACACCTTC. The encoded protein is CASSSPRWGANYGYTF.

The rearrangement links TRBV4-1 to TRBJ2-7; 9 positions match TRBD1. The V and J ends lost 3 bases and 3 bases, in that order; junction bases with no gene match: 6. The V gene's germline CDR1 is MGHRA and CDR2 YSYEKL. The CDR3 runs 15 residues. CDR3: CASSQGTGQGYEQYF. As DNA, the CDR3 is TGCGCCAGCAGCCAGGGTACGGGACAGGGCTACGAGCAGTACTTC.